This T cell receptor beta chain is drawn from a study of metastatic and nonmetastatic thyroid tumors. Study in general: A comparison of repertoires was made across blood and tumor or nodule tissue from malignant and benign thyroid patients.

Source study methods: In papillary thyroid cancer, a distant-metastasis classifier was built using CDR3 differences across clinicopathological groups. TCRdb re-clonotyped the PCR reads via MiXCR. TCRdb, not the authors, supplied the V and J calls. The table has some 15,000 clones, about 31% seen once. Trimming removed 7 bases at V and 11 bases at J, with 23 bases between. The V gene's germline CDR1 is MNHNS and CDR2 SASEGT. The CDR3 sequence is 14 residues long. The sample holds a few counts of this clone. Antigen: not known. Study-wide points: Patients with malignant thyroid tumors reportedly had significantly higher TCR beta diversity than those with benign nodules, in blood and tumor.

Thyroid surgery had not been preceded by any treatment in any patient. V is TRBV6-1 and J is TRBJ1-1; D possibly corresponds to TRBD1 (5 bases). The sample was tumor tissue. This receptor was obtained from a male donor with papillary thyroid cancer or a benign thyroid nodule (not recorded which). Some clones in this sample may be carry-over from other donors' samples. The CDR3 spells CASTSSQGPAGAFF. CDR3 sequence (DNA): TGTGCCAGCACCTCCTCCCAGGGACCAGCTGGGGCTTTCTTT.